This T cell receptor beta chain was obtained from a study of regulatory T cells in long-lasting Graves disease. Researchers made TCR beta libraries by using iRepertoire HTBI primers and running Arm-PCR on CDR3 regions. TCRdb reprocessed the multiplex PCR reads via MiXCR and lists one record per CDR3 protein. The sample records about 660,000 distinct CDR3 sequences, 25% to 35% being singletons. This CDR3 is built from 15 residues. V lost 5 bases to trimming and J lost 0 bases, with 13 bases between them. Germline V gives CDR1 MGHRA, CDR2 YSYEKL. This sample's time point: persistent/refractory GD, antithyroid drugs over 5 years with positive TRAb. The TCR library used RNA extracted from PBMCs.

This clonotype was obtained from a female donor with Graves disease. Sample: peripheral blood mononuclear cells (PBMCs), taken when the disease was refractory, from a patient treated with antithyroid drugs. The chain combines TRBV4-1 with TRBJ1-1, with D tentatively TRBD1 (5 bases). The CDR3 is CASSARQLMNTEAFF. CDR3 bases: TGCGCCAGCAGCGCCCGACAGCTCATGAACACTGAAGCTTTCTTT.